What follows describes a single T cell receptor beta chain. Its cognate antigen is unknown. All of the isolated RNA was reverse transcribed, so expressed TCRB transcripts were sequenced. Sequencing was performed with immunoSEQ multiplex PCR; in TCRdb, only in-frame clones are kept and a portion is missing. The sample has about 150,000 clones; roughly 9% are singletons. Germline loops: CDR1 MRHNA, CDR2 SNTAGT. This CDR3 region has 11 residues. Trimming left V 2 bases short and J 15 bases short, with 11 bases between. This entry belongs to a study of beta chain features in type 1 diabetes. Broader study findings: Type 1 diabetes patients showed a moderate but significant shortening of TCRB CDR3s in all four CD4+ subsets.

Sample: central memory CD4+ T cells from blood. The rearrangement uses TRBV6-4 and TRBJ2-1; D gene unclear. This TCR was sampled from a woman younger than 45 with type 1 diabetes. The CDR3 protein is CASSDMTHLFF. For the CDR3, the DNA is TGTGCCAGCAGTGACATGACTCACTTGTTCTTC.